The clone carrying this T cell receptor beta chain has only a few counts. Its antigen is unknown. Blood was drawn once from each donor into heparinised tubes. The draws averaged about 110 mL. Sorting of CD4+ naive, central memory, regulatory and stem cell-like memory cells was performed via CD45RO/CCR7/CD25/CD127/CD95/CD27. This record comes from a study of beta chain features in type 1 diabetes. The study's findings and limits: Patients with Type 1 diabetes showed moderately but significantly shorter TCRB CDR3s in all four CD4+ subsets. The study found that naive, central memory and Treg TCRB repertoires appeared more similar in patients than in healthy donors.

The investigators reverse transcribed all of the isolated RNA, so they sequenced expressed TCRB transcripts. Regulatory, naive and central memory T cell samples averaged approximately 3.9 million reads. TCRdb's copy holds only in-frame clones and misses some; the assay was immunoSEQ multiplex PCR. The sample records about 700,000 clones, 13% being singletons. The source of this sequence is a man younger than 35 with type 1 diabetes. Sequenced input: naive CD4+ T cells from blood.

CDR3 in amino acids: CASSLQGALEAFF. The CDR3 DNA sequence: TGTGCCAGCAGCCTACAGGGGGCTTTAGAAGCTTTCTTT. The chain carries TRBV5-4 and TRBJ1-1, with 9 bases fitting TRBD1. This CDR3 comprises 13 residues. Germline assignment: CDR1 SGHNT and CDR2 YYREEE (reference sequence). J lost 8 bases, V lost 4 bases, and 6 bases had no gene match.